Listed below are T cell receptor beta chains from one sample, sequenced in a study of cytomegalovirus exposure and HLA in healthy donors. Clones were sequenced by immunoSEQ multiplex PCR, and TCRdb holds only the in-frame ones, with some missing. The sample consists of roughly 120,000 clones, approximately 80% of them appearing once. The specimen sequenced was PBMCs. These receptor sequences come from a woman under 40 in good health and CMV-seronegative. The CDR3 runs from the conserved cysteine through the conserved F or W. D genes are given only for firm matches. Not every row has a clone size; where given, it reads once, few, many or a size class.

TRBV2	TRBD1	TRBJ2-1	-	TGTGCCAGCAGAGGGGACAGGGGGCTATACAATGAGCAGTTCTTC	CASRGDRGLYNEQFF
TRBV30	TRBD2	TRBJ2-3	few	TGTGCCTACGGAAAGCGGGGACCCACAGATACGCAGTATTTT	CAYGKRGPTDTQYF
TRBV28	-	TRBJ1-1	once	TGTGCCAGTCTACCCGGGGGGCTCCCTGGGGACACTGAAGCTTTCTTT	CASLPGGLPGDTEAFF
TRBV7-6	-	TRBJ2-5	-	TGTGCCAGCAGCATCGGTACAGAGACCCAGTACTTC	CASSIGTETQYF
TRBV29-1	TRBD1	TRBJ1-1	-	TGCAGCGTTGACAGGGGGCGGCCTAACACTGAAGCTTTCTTT	CSVDRGRPNTEAFF
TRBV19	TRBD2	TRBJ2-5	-	TGTGCCAGTAGAGCAGCGGGAGACGATCGAGAGACCCAGTACTTC	CASRAAGDDRETQYF
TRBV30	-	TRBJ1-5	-	TGTGCCTGGAGTCGGACTGACAATCAGCCCCAGCATTTT	CAWSRTDNQPQHF
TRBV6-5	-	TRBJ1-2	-	TGTGCCAGCAGTTACTCGGCGTGGCAGGGTAGCGGCTACACCTTC	CASSYSAWQGSGYTF
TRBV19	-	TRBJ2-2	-	TGTGCCAGTACCTCAAACGAGCCCCTGAACACCGGGGAGCTGTTTTTT	CASTSNEPLNTGELFF
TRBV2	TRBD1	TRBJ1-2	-	TGTGCCAGCAGAGCCGGGACAGGGTTTGGCTACACCTTC	CASRAGTGFGYTF
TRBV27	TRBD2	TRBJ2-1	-	TGTGCCAGCAGTTGGGAGGGAAGTGAGCAGTTCTTC	CASSWEGSEQFF
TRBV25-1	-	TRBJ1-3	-	TGTGCCAGCAATGGAGGGCCTGGAAACACCATATATTTT	CASNGGPGNTIYF
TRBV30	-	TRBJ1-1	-	TGTGCCTGGGATAGGAACACTGAAGCTTTCTTT	CAWDRNTEAFF
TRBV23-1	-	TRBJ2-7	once	TGCGCCAGCAGTCCTCAGAAAGACAACTACGAGCAGTACTTC	CASSPQKDNYEQYF
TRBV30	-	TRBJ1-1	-	TGTGCCTGGAGGTGGGGGGCGGGGGGCACTGAAGCTTTCTTT	CAWRWGAGGTEAFF
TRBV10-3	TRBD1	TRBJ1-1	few	TGTGCCATCAGTGAGAATTTGGGGACAGGAGCCAACACTGAAGCTTTCTTT	CAISENLGTGANTEAFF
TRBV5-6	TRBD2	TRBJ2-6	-	TGTGCCAGCTGCCAGGTAGCGGGCCTCTCTGGGGCCAACGTCCTGACTTTC	CASCQVAGLSGANVLTF
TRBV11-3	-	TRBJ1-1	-	TGTGCCAGCGTCCCGAAGGGGCTCCCAGCTTTCTTT	CASVPKGLPAFF
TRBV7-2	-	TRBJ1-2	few	TGTGCCAGCAGCTTAACCCCACAGGAGATACCTAACTATGGCTACACCTTC	CASSLTPQEIPNYGYTF
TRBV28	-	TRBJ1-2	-	TGTGCCAGCAGCTCCTCGGGGTATGGCTACACCTTC	CASSSSGYGYTF
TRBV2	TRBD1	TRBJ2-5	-	TGTGCCAGCAGTGGACAGGGGCTGGACAAAGAGACCCAGTACTTC	CASSGQGLDKETQYF
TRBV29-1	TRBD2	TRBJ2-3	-	TGCAGCGCGGGAGGGCGACTCGGATTGGGTACGCAGTATTTT	CSAGGRLGLGTQYF
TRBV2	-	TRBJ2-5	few	TGTGCCAGCAGTCCACAGGGATTCCAAGAGACCCAGTACTTC	CASSPQGFQETQYF
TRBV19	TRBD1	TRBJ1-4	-	TGTGCCAGTAGAGTAACAGGGGGCTTTCGGGAAAAACTGTTTTTT	CASRVTGGFREKLFF
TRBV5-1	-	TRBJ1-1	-	TGCGCCAGCAGCGACCCGGGACATCTGAACACTGAAGCTTTCTTT	CASSDPGHLNTEAFF
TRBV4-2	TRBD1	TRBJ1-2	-	TGTGCCAGCAGCCAAGATCTCCCCGGGACAGGGATGCGGGGCTACACCTTC	CASSQDLPGTGMRGYTF
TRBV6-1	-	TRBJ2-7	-	TGTGCCAGCAGTGAAGGGACAAACCTCTACGAGCAGTACTTC	CASSEGTNLYEQYF
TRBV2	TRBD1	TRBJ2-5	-	TGTGCCAGCAGTGGATGGACAGGCGAGACCCAGTACTTC	CASSGWTGETQYF
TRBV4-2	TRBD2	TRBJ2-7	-	TGTGCCAGCAGCCGGGGACTAGCGGGCGAGCAGTACTTC	CASSRGLAGEQYF
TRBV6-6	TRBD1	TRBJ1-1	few	TGTGCCAGCAGTCCCAGGACAGGGTCCACTGAAGCTTTCTTT	CASSPRTGSTEAFF
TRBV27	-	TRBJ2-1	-	TGTGCCAGCAGTTTGTCGGACAATGAGCAGTTCTTC	CASSLSDNEQFF
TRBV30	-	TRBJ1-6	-	TGTGCCTGGAGTCTTCAGGGCACAGGGAATAATTCACCCCTCCACTTT	CAWSLQGTGNNSPLHF
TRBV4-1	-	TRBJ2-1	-	TGCGCCAGCAGCCAAGCGGGAGACGAGTACAATGAGCAGTTCTTC	CASSQAGDEYNEQFF
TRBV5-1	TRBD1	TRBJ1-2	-	TGCGCCAGCAGCTTGACAGGGGAGTGGGGCTACACCTTC	CASSLTGEWGYTF
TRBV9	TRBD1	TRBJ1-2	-	TGTGCCAGCAGCGTAGCTGGGACAGGGATAAACTATGGCTACACCTTC	CASSVAGTGINYGYTF
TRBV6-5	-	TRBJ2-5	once	TGTGCCAGCAGTTACGTAGGACAGTACCAAGAGACCCAGTACTTC	CASSYVGQYQETQYF
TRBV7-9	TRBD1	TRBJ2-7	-	TGTGCCAGCATGCCCGCGTCCCTGGGACAGGTCTCCTACGAGCAGTACTTC	CASMPASLGQVSYEQYF
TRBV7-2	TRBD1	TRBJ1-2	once	TGTGCCAGCAGCTCGACAGGGGTGGTAGGTAGCTATGGCTACACCTTC	CASSSTGVVGSYGYTF
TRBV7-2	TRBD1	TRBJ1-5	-	TGTGCCAGCAGCTTGTGGGGAACAGGGGGTGTTCAGCCCCAGCATTTT	CASSLWGTGGVQPQHF
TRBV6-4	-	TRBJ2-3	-	TGTGCCAGCAGTGACTCAAGCGCAGATACGCAGTATTTT	CASSDSSADTQYF
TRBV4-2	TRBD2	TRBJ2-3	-	TGTGCCAGCAGCCCGGGTAGCGGGGCCGGAGATACGCAGTATTTT	CASSPGSGAGDTQYF
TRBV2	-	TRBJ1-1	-	TGTGCCAGCAGTCACCGGGACCAGGAGGGCTCTACAGCTTTCTTT	CASSHRDQEGSTAFF
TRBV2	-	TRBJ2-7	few	TGTGCCAGCAGTGTTGCGATCTCCTACGAGCAGTACTTC	CASSVAISYEQYF
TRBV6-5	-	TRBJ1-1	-	TGTGCCAGCAGTTACGATCGGGGAGAAGCTTTCTTT	CASSYDRGEAFF
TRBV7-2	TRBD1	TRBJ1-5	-	TGTGCCAGCAGCCGGGGACAGGGGTCTAATCAGCCCCAGCATTTT	CASSRGQGSNQPQHF
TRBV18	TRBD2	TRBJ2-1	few	TGTGCCAGCTCACCACCGACTAGCGGGGGGGCGGATGAGCAGTTCTTC	CASSPPTSGGADEQFF
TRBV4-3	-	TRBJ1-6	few	TGCGCCAGCAGCCAAGATAGTTCCGCTAATTCACCCCTCCACTTT	CASSQDSSANSPLHF
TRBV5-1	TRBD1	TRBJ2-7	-	TGCGCCAGCAGCGCGAGAGACAGGGCCTACGAGCAGTACTTC	CASSARDRAYEQYF
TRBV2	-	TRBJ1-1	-	TGTGCCAGCACTAATCTAGCCCTCTGGGCTGAAGCTTTCTTT	CASTNLALWAEAFF
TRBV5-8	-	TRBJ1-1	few	TGTGCCAGCAGCTTGGACAGGGCGTGGACTGAAGCTTTCTTT	CASSLDRAWTEAFF